This TCR beta chain was found in a study of T cell responses to AZD1222 COVID-19 vaccine. Broader study findings: Females outnumbered males among donors, who were mostly white British; clonal diversity was possibly underestimated. Nearly half of spike-specific TCRs reportedly target variant regions that are unmutated in the B.1.351 and B.1.1.7 variants.

Using immunoSEQ multiplex PCR, the repertoire was profiled, and TCRdb retains in-frame clones only, with some absent. The profile shows under 150,000 clones, approximately 83% of them singletons. This CDR3 has 15 amino acids. Trimming removed 2 bases at V and 3 bases at J, with 13 bases between. Per the germline V gene, CDR1 is KGHSH and CDR2 is LQKENI. Concerning this clone itself: Antigen: not known.

The receptor was isolated from an adult in good health. This rearrangement joins TRBV18 to TRBJ1-1, with D possibly matching TRBD1 (6 bases). Here the sequenced sample was peripheral blood, taken on day 0 of MenACWY control vaccination. The CDR3 sequence is CASSPGGTLYTEAFF. The CDR3 bases are TGTGCCAGCTCACCAGGGGGGACACTTTACACTGAAGCTTTCTTT.